The 6 T cell receptor beta chains below were found in one sample sequenced in a study of cytomegalovirus exposure and HLA in healthy donors. The PCR was carried out with 60 Vbeta primers and 13 Jbeta primers. Only in-frame clones appear in the TCRdb table, and some are missing; sequencing was by immunoSEQ multiplex PCR. Its listing shows tens of thousands of clones. The sequencing input was PBMCs. All receptors derive from a man aged 35 to 55 in good health and CMV-seronegative.

Comments on this clone: At one end, the junction sequence differs from germline, possibly due to a read error. This chain connects TRBV6-1 to TRBJ2-3; 7 nucleotides line up with TRBD2. The CDR3 has 15 amino acids. Germline-derived CDR1 and CDR2 are MNHNS and SASEGT. The CDR3 protein is CASSELGGGRDKQYF. The CDR3, as DNA: TGTGCCAGCAGTGAACTTGGGGGGGGGAGAGATAAGCAGTATTTT.

This chain uses TRBV7-9 with TRBJ2-2, with a possible D match to TRBD1 (5 bases). V was cut by 4 bases and J by 2 bases, with 11 bases left in between. The germline V gene encodes CDR1 SEHNR and CDR2 FQNEAQ (reference sequence). The CDR3 is 15 amino acids. CDR3 sequence reads: CASSSGRVNTGELFF. DNA for the CDR3: TGTGCCAGCAGCTCCGGCAGGGTAAACACCGGGGAGCTGTTTTTT.

CDR3 DNA sequence: TGTGCCAGCAGCCCCTGGACAGGTCAAGAGACCCAGTACTTC. Its protein is CASSPWTGQETQYF. The chain joins TRBV14 to TRBJ2-5; 7 nucleotides agree with TRBD1. Germline CDR1 SGHDN, CDR2 FVKESK. The junction had 4 bases not matched to a gene; V was cut back by 4 bases and J by 2 bases. This CDR3 is built from 14 residues. The full variable domain, in which reference TRBV14 and TRBJ2-5 provide the parts outside the CDR3, is EAGVTQFPSHSVIEKGQTVTLRCDPISGHDNLYWYRRVMGKEIKFLLHFVKESKQDESGMPNNRFLAERTGGTYSTLKVQPAELEDSGVYFCASSPWTGQETQYFGPGTRLLVL.

V is TRBV7-6 and J is TRBJ1-6, with D unclear. Germline lookup yields CDR1 SGHVS and CDR2 FNYEAQ. The CDR3 loop spans 14 amino acids. V lost 1 base, J lost 5 bases, and 6 bases lay in between. CDR3 sequence: CASSLGANNSPLHF. The CDR3 coding sequence is TGTGCCAGCAGCTTAGGGGCCAATAATTCACCCCTCCACTTT.

The chain carries TRBV25-1 and TRBJ2-4; 8 bases are a match to TRBD1. The CDR3 loop spans 16 amino acids. The V gene's germline CDR1 is MGHDK and CDR2 SYGVNS. V dropped 1 base and J dropped 6; count of bases not matched to a gene: 8. CDR3 nucleotide sequence: TGTGCCAGCAGTGAATTAACCCTGACAGGGGCAAACATTCAGTACTTC. Amino acid sequence: CASSELTLTGANIQYF.

The J gene is TRBJ2-1, the V gene TRBV6-4; 7 bases are shared with TRBD2. The CDR3 runs to 13 residues. Trimming cost V 5 bases and J 8 bases; bases outside gene matches: 6. Germline V gene data show CDR1 as MRHNA and CDR2 as SNTAGT. CDR3 amino acids: CASSLGGRDEQFF. CDR3 coding DNA: TGTGCCAGCAGTCTTGGGGGGAGGGATGAGCAGTTCTTC.